This T cell receptor (beta chain) is from a study of CD8+CD57+ T cells in acquired aplastic anemia. Those patients picked for sequencing had displayed CD8+CD57+ cell expansion on flow cytometry. The template used for profiling TCR beta VDJ and CDR3 was genomic DNA. TCRdb independently ran MiXCR on the reads; one entry per CDR3 protein. Of 55,000 to 60,000 distinct CDR3 sequences in the sample, approximately 52% were seen once. Looked up from germline, CDR1 is MNHNS and CDR2 is SASEGT. V lost 2 bases and J lost 16, with 18 bases in between. The CDR3 runs 13 residues. What was sequenced was sorted CD4+, CD8+, or CD8+CD57+ T cells (not recorded which) from PBMCs. The source of this sequence is a human donor with aplastic anemia. The gene calls are TRBV6-1 and TRBJ2-1; the D gene is possibly TRBD2 (5 bases). The CDR3: CASSEWWLAIEFF. The CDR3 DNA reads as TGTGCCAGCAGTGAATGGTGGCTAGCAATTGAATTCTTC.